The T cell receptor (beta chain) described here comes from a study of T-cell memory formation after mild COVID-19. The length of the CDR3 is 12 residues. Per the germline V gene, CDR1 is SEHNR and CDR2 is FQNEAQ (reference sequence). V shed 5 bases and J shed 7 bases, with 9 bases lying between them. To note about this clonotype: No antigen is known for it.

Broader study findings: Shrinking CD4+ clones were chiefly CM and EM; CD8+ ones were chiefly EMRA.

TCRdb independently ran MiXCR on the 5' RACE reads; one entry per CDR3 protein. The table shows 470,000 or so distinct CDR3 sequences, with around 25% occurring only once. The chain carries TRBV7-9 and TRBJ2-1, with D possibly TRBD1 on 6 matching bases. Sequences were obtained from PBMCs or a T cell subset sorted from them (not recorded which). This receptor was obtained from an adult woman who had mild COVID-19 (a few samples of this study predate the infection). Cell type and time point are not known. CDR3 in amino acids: CASSQGKNEQFF. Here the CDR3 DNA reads TGTGCCAGCAGCCAGGGGAAGAATGAGCAGTTCTTC. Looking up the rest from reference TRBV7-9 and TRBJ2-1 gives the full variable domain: DTGVSQNPRHKITKRGQNVTFRCDPISEHNRLYWYRQTLGQGPEFLTYFQNEAQLEKSRLLSDRFSAERPKGSFSTLEIQRTEQGDSAMYLCASSQGKNEQFFGPGTRLTVL.